Listed below are T cell receptor beta chains from one sample, sequenced in a study of blood T cell repertoires in COVID-19. Using immunoSEQ multiplex PCR, the repertoire was profiled, and TCRdb retains in-frame clones only, with some absent. Of a few hundred thousand clones in the sample, 75% to 85% were seen once. Material for sequencing was PBMCs or T cells enriched from blood (not recorded which). The receptors stem from a middle-aged man who had recovered from COVID-19. The CDR3 runs from the conserved cysteine through the conserved F or W. D genes are given only for firm matches. The listing skips clone size in some rows; elsewhere it reads once, few, many or a size class.

j_call | cdr3_length | v_call | d_call | clone_size | cdr3_aa
TRBJ1-1 | 11 | TRBV29-1 | NA | NA | CSASVNTEAFF
TRBJ1-5 | 15 | TRBV9 | NA | NA | CASSVAGDRDQPQHF
TRBJ1-1 | 14 | TRBV7-6 | NA | NA | CASSLMGAGTEAFF
TRBJ1-4 | 14 | TRBV25-1 | TRBD1 | NA | CASSEGTAYEKLFF
TRBJ1-2 | 15 | TRBV7-9 | NA | few | CASSFIGSGPYGYTF
TRBJ1-2 | 16 | TRBV4-1 | NA | NA | CASSQLGGGANYGYTF
TRBJ1-5 | 16 | TRBV6-1 | TRBD1 | NA | CASSELGTGGGQPQHF
TRBJ2-7 | 17 | TRBV6-6 | TRBD2 | NA | CASSPLLTSGRVGEQYF
TRBJ1-2 | 14 | TRBV14 | NA | few | CASSRDTGNYGYTF
TRBJ1-2 | 14 | TRBV7-8 | TRBD1 | NA | CASSLVGQAVGYTF
TRBJ2-7 | 14 | TRBV19 | NA | once | CASSMPGTSREQYF
TRBJ1-5 | 15 | TRBV27 | NA | NA | CASSSNRDTNQPQHF
TRBJ1-2 | 14 | TRBV2 | TRBD1 | NA | CASSVATGSHGYTF
TRBJ2-7 | 14 | TRBV7-8 | NA | few | CASSKRGTTGEQYF
TRBJ2-3 | 13 | TRBV24-1 | NA | NA | CATSKQGTDTQYF
TRBJ2-1 | 14 | TRBV9 | NA | NA | CASSGRASYNEQFF
TRBJ1-5 | 13 | TRBV18 | TRBD1 | NA | CASSPGQGEAQHF
TRBJ2-5 | 16 | TRBV13 | NA | NA | CASSLVGGSLRETQYF
TRBJ2-1 | 15 | TRBV4-1 | NA | NA | CASSQDPLAPNEQFF
TRBJ2-2 | 14 | TRBV2 | TRBD1 | NA | CASSGQGWAGELFF
TRBJ1-2 | 15 | TRBV15 | NA | NA | CATSRETDSIYGYTF
TRBJ1-1 | 14 | TRBV19 | NA | NA | CASSIPQGYTEAFF
TRBJ2-3 | 14 | TRBV6-5 | NA | NA | CASIVQGRGVTQYF
TRBJ1-2 | 13 | TRBV3-1/TRBV3-2 | NA | NA | CASSQGWSSGYTF
TRBJ2-2 | 13 | TRBV19 | TRBD1 | once | CASFYRGTGELFF
TRBJ1-2 | 14 | TRBV4-1 | TRBD1 | NA | CASSQPDRNYGYTF
TRBJ2-7 | 11 | TRBV11-2 | NA | once | CASSSFYEQYF
TRBJ2-7 | 13 | TRBV5-6 | TRBD2 | NA | CASSIAGLAGGDF
TRBJ1-5 | 14 | TRBV5-8 | TRBD1 | NA | CASRYGQGGRPQHF
TRBJ2-5 | 14 | TRBV9 | NA | NA | CASSARQIQETQYF
TRBJ1-5 | 19 | TRBV19 | TRBD1 | NA | CASSHLAWTGSRSNQPQHF
TRBJ1-2 | 15 | TRBV19 | NA | NA | CASSIEPPGFYGYTF
TRBJ1-2 | 13 | TRBV6-5 | TRBD1 | NA | CASSDSGTGGYTF
TRBJ2-7 | 14 | TRBV11-3 | NA | NA | CASSLGGSSYEQYF
TRBJ1-2 | 16 | TRBV5-5 | NA | NA | CASSPSVSRSNYGYTF
TRBJ1-4 | 15 | TRBV27 | NA | NA | CASSLSTRGGLKLFF
TRBJ2-7 | 15 | TRBV7-2 | NA | NA | CASSFRASESYEQYF
TRBJ2-3 | 16 | TRBV5-4 | TRBD2 | once | CASSLDSLAGPGTQYF
TRBJ1-5 | 14 | TRBV6-5 | NA | once | CATSVSAEPQPQHF
TRBJ1-2 | 12 | TRBV7-9 | NA | NA | CASSPAGDGYTF
TRBJ1-2 | 14 | TRBV2 | NA | NA | CASSPQSSNYGYTF
TRBJ1-2 | 18 | TRBV2 | TRBD1 | NA | CASSESLDRGYLPGGYTF